A selection of T cell receptor beta chains follows, all from one sample in a study of beta chain features in type 1 diabetes. The protocol was immunoSEQ multiplex PCR, while the TCRdb copy is restricted to in-frame clones and leaves out a portion. The table has nearly 350,000 clones, 7.5% to 9% seen once; the top ten hold 0.44%. The specimen sequenced was central memory CD4+ T cells from blood. The receptors originated from a woman between 18 and 29 years old in good health. Each CDR3 is given with its conserved first and last residue. A D gene is named only where the DNA matches it firmly. Where a row states a size, it is once, few, many or the class of an expanded clone; other rows omit it.

v_call	d_call	clone_size	j_call	cdr3_aa
TRBV7-7	.	few	TRBJ2-2	CASSLNWESGELFF
TRBV7-9	TRBD1	.	TRBJ1-1	CASSIGQAGYTEAFF
TRBV19	TRBD2	.	TRBJ2-5	CASSTGTSGLETQYF
TRBV6-6	TRBD1	.	TRBJ2-1	CASRNVQGNNEQFF
TRBV11-2	.	few	TRBJ2-1	CASSPNPTRNEQFF
TRBV5-1	.	few	TRBJ2-3	CASSGDGTTDTQYF
TRBV29-1	TRBD1	few	TRBJ2-3	CSVGTLYRGSQDTQYF
TRBV28	.	.	TRBJ2-1	CASSFYRVWSVNEQFF
TRBV7-2	.	many	TRBJ1-5	CASSYSLGVQPQHF
TRBV2	.	few	TRBJ1-1	CASKSDRNTEAFF
TRBV28	TRBD1	.	TRBJ2-1	CASKNRGYNEQFF
TRBV5-1	.	.	TRBJ1-4	CASSLQGRAKLFF
TRBV2	TRBD1	few	TRBJ2-7	CASSADRASSYEQYF
TRBV18	TRBD2	.	TRBJ2-6	CASSLAGAGANVLTF
TRBV20-1	.	once	TRBJ2-3	CSAERQGTQYF
TRBV4-2	.	.	TRBJ2-3	CASRTGTGTDTQYF
TRBV27	TRBD2	.	TRBJ2-7	CASRPGLAGGGYEQYF
TRBV7-8	TRBD1	few	TRBJ1-5	CASSLAGGDRGTQPQHF
TRBV5-1	TRBD2	few	TRBJ2-1	CASTQQTSGDEQFF
TRBV2	TRBD1	few	TRBJ1-4	CASSGGTGVEKLFF
TRBV5-6	TRBD2	.	TRBJ2-3	CASSLLSGNTDTQYF
TRBV7-3	TRBD2	.	TRBJ2-1	CASSSGTSGRSDEQFF
TRBV7-2	.	.	TRBJ2-1	CASSPSATTYNEQFF
TRBV28	TRBD2	many	TRBJ2-1	CASRLNLAGGRNEQFF
TRBV27	.	.	TRBJ1-1	CASSFQMYTEAFF
TRBV13	TRBD1	many	TRBJ1-2	CASSLRTGTTAYGYTF
TRBV7-8	TRBD2	few	TRBJ2-1	CASSLALSTSGRPNEQFF
TRBV6-1	.	.	TRBJ2-2	CATTGTGELFF
TRBV18	.	.	TRBJ1-1	CASSFDQGTEAFF
TRBV4-2	.	.	TRBJ2-3	CASSQNPRGADTQYF
TRBV7-2	.	few	TRBJ2-1	CASSLWSNVLGPQFF
TRBV28	TRBD1	few	TRBJ2-1	CASSLNGQGRYNEQFF
TRBV29-1	.	.	TRBJ1-1	CSVVGFRDTEAFF
TRBV28	.	.	TRBJ2-7	CASSLGVYEQYF
TRBV6-6	.	.	TRBJ2-4	CAISESGEAKNIQYF
TRBV7-9	TRBD2	.	TRBJ2-1	CASSADSGRARNEQFF